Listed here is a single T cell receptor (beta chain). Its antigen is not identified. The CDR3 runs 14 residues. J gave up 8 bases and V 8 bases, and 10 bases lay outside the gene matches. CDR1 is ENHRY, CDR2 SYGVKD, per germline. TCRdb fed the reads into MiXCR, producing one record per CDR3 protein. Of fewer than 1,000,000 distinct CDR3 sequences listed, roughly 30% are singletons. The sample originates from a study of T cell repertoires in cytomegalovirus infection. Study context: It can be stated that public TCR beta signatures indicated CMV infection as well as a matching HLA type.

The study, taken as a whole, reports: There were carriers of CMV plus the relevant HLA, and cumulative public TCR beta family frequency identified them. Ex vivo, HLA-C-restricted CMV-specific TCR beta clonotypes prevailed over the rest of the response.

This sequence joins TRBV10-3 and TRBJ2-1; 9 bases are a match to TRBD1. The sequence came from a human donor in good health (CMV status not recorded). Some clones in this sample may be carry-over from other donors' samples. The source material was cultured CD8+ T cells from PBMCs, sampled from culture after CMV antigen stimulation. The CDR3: CAIAGRTGEDEQFF. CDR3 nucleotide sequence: TGTGCCATCGCGGGAAGGACAGGGGAGGATGAGCAGTTCTTC.